This T cell receptor (beta chain) stems from a study of PD-L1 blockade in urothelial cancer. Study information: Patients previously received 0 to 3 chemotherapy regimens. Investigators checked blood 3 weeks (second dose) and 6 weeks after treatment start.

The time point denotes: peripheral blood 6 weeks after treatment start. Diagnoses among patients were locally advanced or metastatic urothelial carcinoma. Pretreatment sampling and on-treatment sampling together yielded between 1 and 8 samples for each patient. The table came from immunoSEQ multiplex PCR; TCRdb's copy has only in-frame clones and leaves some out. Among 15,000 to 20,000 clones listed, under 85% were seen once. J was trimmed by 8 bases and V by 6 bases; bases with no gene match: 13. CDR3 length: 15 residues. Germline V CDR1 and CDR2: MNHEY, SVGAGI. The sequencing used PBMCs, collected around atezolizumab (anti-PD-L1) treatment. The chain is built from TRBV6-5 and TRBJ2-1; 7 bases match TRBD1. This clonotype was sampled from a man aged 50 or older with urothelial cancer. CDR3 in amino acids: CASSDGQVRSDEQFF. CDR3 bases: TGTGCCAGCAGCGACGGACAGGTCCGGAGCGATGAGCAGTTCTTC.